Described below is a single T cell receptor (beta chain) sequence and its context. The missing CDR3 end, 3 residues past where the read stops, is filled in from the germline J gene. These data are taken from a study of Tregs in tolerant kidney transplant recipients. This CDR3 is 15 amino acids long. CDR1 is LNHDA and CDR2 is SQIVND in the germline V gene (reference sequence). Trimming took 4 bases from V and 4 from J, leaving 13 bases between them. Method: immunoSEQ multiplex PCR; TCRdb's copy keeps in-frame clones and lacks some. This sample's table has about 52,000 clones. The chain carries TRBV19 and TRBJ2-2; maybe TRBD1 (6 bases). Sequenced material: CD4+ T cells from blood, taken before the transplant. This TCR derives from a human donor who received a combined kidney and bone marrow transplant. Here the CDR3 reads CASSTSHRVTGELFF. Incomplete CDR3 DNA: TGTGCCAGTAGTACCTCTCACAGGGTCACCGGGGAG.